Following are 11 T cell receptor delta chains from one sample sequenced in a study of γδ T cells in repeated Plasmodium falciparum infection (dated by TCRdb to the early 2020s). The library was built by means of multiplex PCR. Instrument used: Illumina MiSeq. The public reads were reprocessed by TCRdb using CATT, and rows of matching DNA were later combined. The table for this sample lists over 45,000 delta-chain clones; approximately 1.5% of them were counted only once. The top ten clonotypes cover 8.6% of the sample. For bulk TCR repertoire analysis, Vgamma9/Vdelta2+ and Vdelta2-negative gammadelta T cell populations were isolated by flow sorting from peripheral blood mononuclear cells. Sequencing was done on a sample of gamma-delta T cells from blood. These receptors were obtained from a pool of human donors (malaria-infected and uninfected, not separated).

This clone was seen a handful of times. The protein recorded in TCRdb matches a much larger clone and deviates from this DNA's translation at residue 6, suggesting a read error; the protein here is obtained by translating the DNA. This rearrangement joins TRDV1 to TRDJ1; possibly TRDD3 for D (7 bases). TCRdb lists no J gene, so it was determined here by aligning the DNA to germline. This CDR3 is built from 19 residues. Germline V gene sequence: CDR1 TSWWSYY, CDR2 QGS. Between the trimmed V and J ends, which lost 5 bases and 2 bases, there was a span of 27 bases. The DNA for the CDR3 is TGTGCTCTTGGGAACCGTATCCTACAGATACCGGGGGATACCGATAAACTCATCTTT. This codes for CALGNRILQIPGDTDKLIF.

A word on this clone: TCRdb attributes to this sequence the protein of a much larger clone, which differs from the DNA translation at residue 8; a read error is likely, and the protein displayed is translated from the DNA. The chain links TRDV2 to TRDJ1; TRDD3 aligns across 10 bases. TCRdb gives no J gene; it was assigned here by matching the DNA to germline. J was trimmed by 1 base and V by 5 bases; bases with no gene match: 30. CDR1 is GEAIGNYY and CDR2 is EKD in the germline V gene. This CDR3 is built from 23 residues. This chain's CDR3 is CACGKHFPMRGIRSRGCTDKLIF. The DNA for the CDR3 is TGTGCCTGTGGCAAACACTTCCCAATGAGGGGGATACGCTCCCGGGGTTGCACCGATAAACTCATCTTT.

This clone was detected many times. The translation of this DNA and the TCRdb protein of a much larger clone differ at residue 16, probably owing to a read error; the protein shown here is translated from the DNA. The chain joins TRDV1 to TRDJ1; TRDD2 might be the D (7 bases). TCRdb supplies no J gene; here it was assigned by aligning the nucleotide sequence to germline. Germline CDR1 and CDR2: TSWWSYY and QGS. The CDR3 consists of 20 residues. In DNA, the CDR3 is TGTGCTCTTGGGGAATGGATTTCCTACGGTCTGGGGATTGGTACCGGTAAACTCATCTTT. Translating it yields CALGEWISYGLGIGTGKLIF.

With respect to this clone: TCRdb attributes to this sequence the protein of a much larger clone, which differs from the DNA translation at residue 9; a read error is likely, and the protein displayed is translated from the DNA. The V gene is TRDV1, the J gene TRDJ1, with 11 bases matching TRDD3. The CDR3 sequence is 23 residues long. The germline V gene has CDR1 TSWWSYY and CDR2 QGS. V lost 3 bases and J lost 2; bases outside the gene matches: 26. The CDR3 sequence is CALGDPHPSRQLGDREKTDKLIF. Here the CDR3 DNA reads TGTGCTCTTGGGGACCCTCACCCCTCCCGCCAACTGGGGGATAGGGAGAAAACCGATAAACTCATCTTT.

Note on this clone: TCRdb attributes to this sequence the protein of a much larger clone, which differs from the DNA translation at residue 5; a read error is likely, and the protein displayed is translated from the DNA. This chain links TRDV2 with TRDJ1; no definite D call. No J gene was available from TCRdb, and it was assigned here by a germline match of the DNA. Trimming removed 3 bases at V and 0 bases at J, with 10 bases between. This CDR3 is built from 14 residues. Germline V gene lookup returns CDR1 GEAIGNYY and CDR2 EKD. CDR3 loop: CACDAITYTDKLIF. CDR3 nucleotides: TGTGCCTGTGACGCCATCACGTACACCGATAAACTCATCTTT.

This clone was counted at least ten times. A read error is the likely source, as a far larger clone sits one nucleotide away. The sample has other DNA sequences that encode this CDR3 too. The V call is TRDV1, the J call TRDJ1; 9 nucleotides line up with TRDD3. CDR3 length: 13 residues. With 2 bases clipped from V and 9 bases from J, the junction kept 4 bases outside the gene matches. Germline V gene sequence: CDR1 TSWWSYY, CDR2 QGS. Written as DNA, the CDR3 is TGTGCTCTTGGGGAAGAACTGGGGGACGAACTCATCTTT. Amino acids: CALGEELGDELIF.

This clone was found a few times. The TCRdb protein comes from a much larger clone and disagrees with this DNA's translation at residue 21, likely due to a read error; the protein given here is derived from the DNA. The chain joins TRDV1 to TRDJ1; TRDD3 matches at 13 bases. The CDR3 contains 25 residues. Germline values: CDR1 TSWWSYY, CDR2 QGS. CDR3 DNA sequence: TGTGCTCTTGGGGAACTTAAACTCCTACGGTTACTGGGGGATACGCGTATCCGAAAGACCGGTAAACTCATCTTT. Translated, it gives CALGELKLLRLLGDTRIRKTGKLIF.

About this clone itself: A far larger clone is off by one base, so a read error is likely. This chain links TRDV1 with TRDJ1; D could derive from TRDD2 or TRDD3 (8 bases each). TCRdb records no J gene; here it was assigned by comparing the DNA to germline. This CDR3 contains 28 residues. CDR1 and CDR2 (germline): TSWWSYY, QGS. CDR3 DNA: TGTGCCCTTGGGGAAGTCCCGGAATCTTCCTACGCCATTTCCCTACTGGGGGCCTTCACAAGCTACACCGATAAACTCATCTTT. Protein: CALGEVPESSYAISLLGAFTSYTDKLIF.

This clone is labeled medium-sized. The identical CDR3 is also encoded by other nucleotide sequences in the sample. The chain couples TRDV1 to TRDJ1, with a tentative D call TRDD2 (7 bases). The CDR3 runs to 20 residues. V was shortened by 2 bases and J by 0 bases, with 25 bases between the two germline ends. Germline V gene sequence: CDR1 TSWWSYY, CDR2 QGS. This CDR3 is CALGEKTKAFLGSYTDKLIF. CDR3 in DNA: TGTGCTCTTGGGGAAAAGACGAAGGCCTTCCTGGGGAGTTACACCGATAAACTCATCTTT.

This clone has a count of ten or more. This sequence is one base from a far larger clone and is likely a read error. The chain has TRDV2 and TRDJ1; 12 nucleotides agree with TRDD3. TCRdb records no J gene; here it was assigned by comparing the DNA to germline. This CDR3 comprises 19 residues. The germline CDR1 and CDR2 sequences are GEAIGNYY and EKD. The ends lost 0 bases at V and 1 base at J; junction bases unmatched: 11. CDR3 nucleotides: TGTGCCTGTGACACCATGCCTCCTGGGGGATACGGAAGCACCGATAAACTCATCTTT. This gives the protein CACDTMPPGGYGSTDKLIF.

Of note for this clone: The likely explanation is a read error, given a far larger clone one base away. This specimen includes other DNA sequences encoding the same CDR3. The CDR3 protein is CALGELDFLLGDTKWGKLIF. CDR3 nucleotide sequence: TGTGCTCTTGGGGAACTTGACTTTCTCTTAGGGGATACAAAATGGGGTAAACTCATCTTT. This chain joins TRDV1 and TRDJ1, with 8 bases aligning to TRDD3. TCRdb offers no J gene call, so here the DNA was matched to germline to obtain one. The V segment lost 0 bases and the J segment 7 bases; nucleotides outside the gene matches: 22. CDR3 length: 20 amino acids. Germline V CDR1 and CDR2: TSWWSYY, QGS.